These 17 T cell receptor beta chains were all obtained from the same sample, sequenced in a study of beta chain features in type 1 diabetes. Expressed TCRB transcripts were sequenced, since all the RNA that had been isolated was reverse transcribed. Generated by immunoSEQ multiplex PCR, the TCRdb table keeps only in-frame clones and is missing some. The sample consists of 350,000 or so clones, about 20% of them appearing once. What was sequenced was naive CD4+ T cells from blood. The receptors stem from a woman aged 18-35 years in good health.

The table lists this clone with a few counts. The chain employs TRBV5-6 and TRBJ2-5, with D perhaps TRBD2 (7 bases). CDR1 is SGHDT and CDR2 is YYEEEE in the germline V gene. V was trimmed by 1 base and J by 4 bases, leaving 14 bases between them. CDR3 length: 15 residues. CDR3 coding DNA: TGTGCCAGCAGCTTGATGGCCGGGGGGCGAGAGACCCAGTACTTC. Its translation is CASSLMAGGRETQYF.

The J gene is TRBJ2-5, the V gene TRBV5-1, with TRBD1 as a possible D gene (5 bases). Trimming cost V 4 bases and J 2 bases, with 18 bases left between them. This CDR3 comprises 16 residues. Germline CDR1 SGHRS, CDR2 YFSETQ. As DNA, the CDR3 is TGCGCCAGCAGCCGGATGATTACAGGTGAACAAGAGACCCAGTACTTC. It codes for CASSRMITGEQETQYF.

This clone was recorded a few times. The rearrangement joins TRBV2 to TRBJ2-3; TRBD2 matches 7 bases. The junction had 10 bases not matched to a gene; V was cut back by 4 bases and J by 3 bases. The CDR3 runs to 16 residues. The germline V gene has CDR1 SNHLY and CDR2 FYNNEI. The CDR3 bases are TGTGCCAGCAGTGCAGACCGTCGGGGGGTTACAGATACGCAGTATTTT. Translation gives CASSADRRGVTDTQYF.

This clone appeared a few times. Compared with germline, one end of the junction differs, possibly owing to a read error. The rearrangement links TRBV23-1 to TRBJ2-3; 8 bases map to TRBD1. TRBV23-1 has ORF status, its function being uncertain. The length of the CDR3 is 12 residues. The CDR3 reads CASSPPRTGLDF. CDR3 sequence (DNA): TGCGCCAGCAGTCCCCCCCGGACAGGGTTGGATTTT.

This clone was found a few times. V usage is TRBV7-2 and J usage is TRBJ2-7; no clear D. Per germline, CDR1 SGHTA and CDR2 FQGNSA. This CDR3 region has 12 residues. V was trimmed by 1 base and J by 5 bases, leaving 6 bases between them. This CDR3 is CASSLGAHEQYF. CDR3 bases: TGTGCCAGCAGCTTAGGGGCCCACGAGCAGTACTTC.

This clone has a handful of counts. Here the CDR3 reads CASSLAGHLYNEQFF. CDR3 bases: TGTGCCAGCAGCTTAGCGGGACACCTATACAATGAGCAGTTCTTC. The V gene is TRBV7-9, the J gene TRBJ2-1; weak D call: TRBD1 (6 bases). With 0 bases removed from V and 4 bases from J, the gap between germline ends came to 10 bases. This CDR3 contains 15 residues. The germline V gene has CDR1 SEHNR and CDR2 FQNEAQ (reference sequence). The full variable domain, in which reference TRBV7-9 and TRBJ2-1 provide the parts outside the CDR3, is DTGVSQNPRHKITKRGQNVTFRCDPISEHNRLYWYRQTLGQGPEFLTYFQNEAQLEKSRLLSDRFSAERPKGSFSTLEIQRTEQGDSAMYLCASSLAGHLYNEQFFGPGTRLTVL.

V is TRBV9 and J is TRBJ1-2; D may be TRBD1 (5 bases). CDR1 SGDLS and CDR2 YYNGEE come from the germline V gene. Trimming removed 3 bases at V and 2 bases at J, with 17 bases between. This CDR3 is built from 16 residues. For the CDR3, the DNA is TGTGCCAGCAGCGACAACCCGCTGGCAGGGAACTATGGCTACACCTTC. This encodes CASSDNPLAGNYGYTF.

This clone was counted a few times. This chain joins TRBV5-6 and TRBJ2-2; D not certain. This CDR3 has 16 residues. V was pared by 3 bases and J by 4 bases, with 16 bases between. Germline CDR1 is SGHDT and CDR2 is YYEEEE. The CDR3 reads CASSSQRNSGTGELFF. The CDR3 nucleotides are TGTGCCAGCAGCTCGCAGAGAAATTCAGGCACCGGGGAGCTGTTTTTT.

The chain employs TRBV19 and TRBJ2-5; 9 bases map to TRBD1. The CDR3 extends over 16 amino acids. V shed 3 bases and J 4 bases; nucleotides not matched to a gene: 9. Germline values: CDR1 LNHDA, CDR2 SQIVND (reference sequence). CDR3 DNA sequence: TGTGCCAGTAGTATCGGGACAGGGCAAAGGAGAGAGACCCAGTACTTC. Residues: CASSIGTGQRRETQYF.

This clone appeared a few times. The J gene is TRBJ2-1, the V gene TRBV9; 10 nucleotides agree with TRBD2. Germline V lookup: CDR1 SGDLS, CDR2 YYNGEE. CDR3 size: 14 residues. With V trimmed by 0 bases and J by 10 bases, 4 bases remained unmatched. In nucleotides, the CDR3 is TGTGCCAGCAGCGTAGTAGAACTAGCGGGGGAGCAGTTCTTC. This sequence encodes CASSVVELAGEQFF. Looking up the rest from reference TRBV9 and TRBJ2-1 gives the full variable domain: DSGVTQTPKHLITATGQRVTLRCSPRSGDLSVYWYQQSLDQGLQFLIQYYNGEERAKGNILERFSAQQFPDLHSELNLSSLELGDSALYFCASSVVELAGEQFFGPGTRLTVL.

The CDR3 coding sequence is TGCAGCGTTGAAAAGATGGGACAGACATACTACGAGCAGTACTTC. This gives the protein CSVEKMGQTYYEQYF. J is TRBJ2-7 and V is TRBV29-1; 7 nucleotides match TRBD1. V dropped 2 bases and J dropped 3; count of bases not matched to a gene: 10. The CDR3 runs to 15 residues. Germline CDR1 reads SQVTM; CDR2 reads ANQGSEA.

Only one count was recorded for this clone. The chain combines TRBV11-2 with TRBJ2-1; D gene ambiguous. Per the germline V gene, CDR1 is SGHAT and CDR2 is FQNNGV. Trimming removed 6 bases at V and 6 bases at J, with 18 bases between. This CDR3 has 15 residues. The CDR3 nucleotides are TGTGCCAGCAGTATTAACTGGAGTTTCTCCAATGAGCAGTTCTTC. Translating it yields CASSINWSFSNEQFF.

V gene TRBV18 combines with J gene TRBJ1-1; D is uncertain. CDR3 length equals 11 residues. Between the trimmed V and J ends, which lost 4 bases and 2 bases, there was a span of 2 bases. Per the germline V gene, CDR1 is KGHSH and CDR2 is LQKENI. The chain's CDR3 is CASSLNTEAFF. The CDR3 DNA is TGTGCCAGCTCACTAAACACTGAAGCTTTCTTT.

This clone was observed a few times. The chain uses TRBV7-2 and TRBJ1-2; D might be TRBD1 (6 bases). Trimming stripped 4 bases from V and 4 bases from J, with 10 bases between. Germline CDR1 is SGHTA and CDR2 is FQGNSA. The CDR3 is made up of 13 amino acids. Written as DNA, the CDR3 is TGTGCCAGCAGCTCCAGGGGTCTCTATGGCTACACCTTC. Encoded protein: CASSSRGLYGYTF.

In DNA, the CDR3 is TGTGCCAGTAGTATTGGTCAGTCAGAGGATGGCTACACCTTC. It translates to CASSIGQSEDGYTF. This rearrangement joins TRBV19 to TRBJ1-2; D uncertain. Germline CDR1 LNHDA, CDR2 SQIVND (reference sequence). Trimming left V 3 bases short and J 6 bases short, with 14 bases between. This CDR3 has 14 amino acids.

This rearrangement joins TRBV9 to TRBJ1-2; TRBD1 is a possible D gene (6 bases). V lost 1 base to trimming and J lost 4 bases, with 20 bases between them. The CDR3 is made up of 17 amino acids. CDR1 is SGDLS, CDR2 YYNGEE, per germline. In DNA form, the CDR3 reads TGTGCCAGCAGCGTAAGCTCAAGGGGGAGTCGCGGCTATGGCTACACCTTC. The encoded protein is CASSVSSRGSRGYGYTF.

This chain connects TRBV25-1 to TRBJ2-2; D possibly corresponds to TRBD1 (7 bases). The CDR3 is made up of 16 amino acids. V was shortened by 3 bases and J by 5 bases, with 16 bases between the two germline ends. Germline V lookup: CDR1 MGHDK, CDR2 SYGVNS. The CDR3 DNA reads TGTGCCAGCAGTGATGCGAGGCAGGGGGGAACCGGGGAGCTGTTTTTT. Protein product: CASSDARQGGTGELFF.